The 10 T cell receptor beta chains listed next were all sequenced from one sample in a study of shared T cell receptors in the human thymus (dated by TCRdb to about 2021). Libraries were constructed by the immunoSEQ multiplex PCR assay. The clones in this table, taken by TCRdb from immuneACCESS, are in-frame only. Not every clone is retained; where verified, under half of the shortfall comes from an unresolved V gene, and the cause of the rest is unknown. The sample has about 610,000 clones on record, around 87% of them singletons. 0.01% of the sample is in the top ten clones. These same records also appear under a second study, on human thymus T cells.

The sample consisted of thymocytes. These TCRs come from a boy in the first two years of life with a congenital heart defect. Donor details come from another sample of the same person, matched by shared clones.

This clone turned up a few times. V and J are TRBV11-2 and TRBJ2-7; the match to TRBD2 covers 13 bases. The junction had 12 bases not matched to a gene; V was cut back by 5 bases and J by 2 bases. The CDR3 loop spans 18 amino acids. Per the germline V gene, CDR1 is SGHAT and CDR2 is FQNNGV. The CDR3 DNA reads as TGTGCCAGCAGCCCGGTCACCACTAGCGGGAGGGCCGCCTACGAGCAGTACTTC. Protein sequence: CASSPVTTSGRAAYEQYF.

The genes are TRBV25-1 and TRBJ2-5, with D perhaps TRBD1 (5 bases). The CDR3 contains 12 residues. Trimming left V 4 bases short and J 7 bases short, with 10 bases between. In germline, CDR1 is MGHDK, CDR2 SYGVNS. CDR3 protein: CASSAPDRTQYF. CDR3 in DNA: TGTGCCAGCAGTGCCCCAGACAGGACCCAGTACTTC.

The chain carries TRBV4-1 and TRBJ2-1; 11 nucleotides align to TRBD2. This CDR3 is 17 amino acids long. Germline loops: CDR1 MGHRA, CDR2 YSYEKL. Unmatched junction bases numbered 8, after V lost 3 bases and J lost 4 bases. The CDR3: CASSQLAGGPIYNEQFF. For the CDR3, the DNA is TGCGCCAGCAGCCAGCTAGCGGGAGGCCCTATTTACAATGAGCAGTTCTTC.

The chain carries TRBV5-1 and TRBJ2-1; 12 bases map to TRBD2. Looked up from germline, CDR1 is SGHRS and CDR2 is YFSETQ. This CDR3 comprises 16 residues. The ends lost 4 bases at V and 6 bases at J; junction bases unmatched: 8. CDR3 nucleotides: TGCGCCAGCAGCACCAGACTAGCGGGAGCCCCCAATGAGCAGTTCTTC. Protein: CASSTRLAGAPNEQFF.

The J gene is TRBJ2-1, the V gene TRBV16; no firm D call. The CDR3 loop spans 12 amino acids. Per germline, CDR1 KGHSY and CDR2 FQNENV. V gave up 7 bases and J gave up 2 bases, with 6 bases separating them. The CDR3 bases are TGTGCCAGCAAAGTAGCCTACAATGAGCAGTTCTTC. Translation gives CASKVAYNEQFF. The whole variable domain, remainder taken from reference TRBV16 and TRBJ2-1, is GEEVAQTPKHLVRGEGQKAKLYCAPIKGHSYVFWYQQVLKNEFKFLISFQNENVFDETGMPKERFSAKCLPNSPCSLEIQATKLEDSAVYFCASKVAYNEQFFGPGTRLTVL.

This chain uses TRBV7-2 with TRBJ2-7; 11 positions agree with TRBD2. Germline CDR1 and CDR2: SGHTA and FQGNSA. This CDR3 contains 16 residues. Trimming removed 0 bases from V and 1 base from J; junction bases left unmatched: 2. DNA of the CDR3: TGTGCCAGCAGCTTAGCGCCTAGCGGGAGGTCCTACGAGCAGTACTTC. Amino acid sequence: CASSLAPSGRSYEQYF.

The chain is built from TRBV6-1 and TRBJ2-3, with 7 bases fitting TRBD1. The CDR3 covers 17 residues. V dropped 4 bases and J dropped 2; count of bases not matched to a gene: 12. Germline CDR1 MNHNS, CDR2 SASEGT. CDR3 protein: CASSGSLLGQSTDTQYF. CDR3 sequence (DNA): TGTGCCAGCAGTGGCTCCCTTTTGGGACAGTCCACAGATACGCAGTATTTT.

J is TRBJ1-1 and V is TRBV6-1; D unresolved. The CDR3 loop spans 15 amino acids. In germline, CDR1 is MNHNS, CDR2 SASEGT. V was clipped by 5 bases and J by 0 bases, with 13 bases between them. This chain's CDR3 is CASSPGRGLNTEAFF. The CDR3 DNA is TGTGCCAGCAGTCCCGGACGGGGTTTGAACACTGAAGCTTTCTTT.

This clone was observed once. For the CDR3, the DNA is TGTGCCTGGATAGACCTAGCGGGATCCTACGAGCAGTACTTC. This sequence encodes CAWIDLAGSYEQYF. The chain has TRBV30 and TRBJ2-7, with 9 bases that match TRBD2. The germline V gene has CDR1 GTSNPN and CDR2 SVGIG (reference sequence). J lost 1 base, V lost 4 bases, and 5 bases had no gene match. The CDR3 length is 14 residues.

In its sample, this clone was seen once. The rearrangement joins TRBV4-3 to TRBJ2-3, with D possibly being TRBD1 (5 bases). This CDR3 is 16 amino acids long. Trimming removed 0 bases from V and 1 base from J, with 11 bases in between. Germline CDR1 is LGHNA and CDR2 is YSLEER. The CDR3 bases are TGCGCCAGCAGCCAAGATCTCCAGGGCGGCACAGATACGCAGTATTTT. Protein product: CASSQDLQGGTDTQYF.